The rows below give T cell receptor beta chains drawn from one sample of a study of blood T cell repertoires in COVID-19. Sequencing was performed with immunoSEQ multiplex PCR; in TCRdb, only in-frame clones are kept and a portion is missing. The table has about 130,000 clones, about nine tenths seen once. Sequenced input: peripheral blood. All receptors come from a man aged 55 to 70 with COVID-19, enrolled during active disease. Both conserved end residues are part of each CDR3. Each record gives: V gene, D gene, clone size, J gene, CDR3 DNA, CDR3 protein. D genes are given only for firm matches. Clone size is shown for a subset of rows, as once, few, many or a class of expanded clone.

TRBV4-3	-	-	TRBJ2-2	TGCGCCAGCAGCGACAGCACCGGGGAGCTGTTTTTT	CASSDSTGELFF
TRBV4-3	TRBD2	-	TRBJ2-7	TGCGCCAGCAGCGGTACACTAGCGGAAGAGGGCGAGCAGTACTTC	CASSGTLAEEGEQYF
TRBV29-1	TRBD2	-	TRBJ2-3	TGCAGCGTTGAAGGGACTAGCGGGAGCGCAGATACGCAGTATTTT	CSVEGTSGSADTQYF
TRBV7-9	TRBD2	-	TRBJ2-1	TGTGCCAGCAGCTTAGCGGCTAGCGGGAGAGACTCCTACAATGAGCAGTTCTTC	CASSLAASGRDSYNEQFF
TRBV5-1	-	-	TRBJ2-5	TGCGCCAGCAGCTTGGAAGCTAGTAGGCTAGAGACCCAGTACTTC	CASSLEASRLETQYF
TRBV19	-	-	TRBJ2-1	TGTGCCAGTCATCGCGGCAGCAGCTCCTACAATGAGCAGTTCTTC	CASHRGSSSYNEQFF
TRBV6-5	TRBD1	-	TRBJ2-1	TGTGCCAGCATTCGGGACAGGGGGTCCTACAATGAGCAGTTCTTC	CASIRDRGSYNEQFF
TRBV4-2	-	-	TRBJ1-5	TGTGCCAGCAGCCAAGAACCCGTGACAGCCAATCAGCCCCAGCATTTT	CASSQEPVTANQPQHF
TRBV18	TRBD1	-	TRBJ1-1	TGTGCCAGCGCACAGCAGGGGGCAAACACTGAAGCTTTCTTT	CASAQQGANTEAFF
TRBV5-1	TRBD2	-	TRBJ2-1	TGCGCCAGCAGACCGGGACTAGGAGGCAATGAGCAGTTCTTC	CASRPGLGGNEQFF
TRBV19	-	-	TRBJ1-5	TGTGCCAGTAGGCCTCAACTAACTAATCAGCCCCAGCATTTT	CASRPQLTNQPQHF
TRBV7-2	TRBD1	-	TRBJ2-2	TGTGCCAGCAGCCTAAGAAGACAGGGTCCTGACACCGGGGAGCTGTTTTTT	CASSLRRQGPDTGELFF
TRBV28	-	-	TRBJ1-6	TGTGCCAGCAGTTTATTTCCTATCGAAAGCTCCTATAATTCACCCCTCCACTTT	CASSLFPIESSYNSPLHF
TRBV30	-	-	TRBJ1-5	TGTGCCTGGACGAGGGACTTGGGGCAGCCCCAGCATTTT	CAWTRDLGQPQHF
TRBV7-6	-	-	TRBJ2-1	TGTGCCAGCAGTCCTTCGGGGAATGAGCAGTTCTTC	CASSPSGNEQFF
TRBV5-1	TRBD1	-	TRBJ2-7	TGCGCCAGCAGTCGGGAGGGACAGGGGAATTTCTACGAGCAGTACTTC	CASSREGQGNFYEQYF
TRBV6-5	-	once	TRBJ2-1	TGTGCCAGCAGTTACGGAGATGAGCAGTTCTTC	CASSYGDEQFF
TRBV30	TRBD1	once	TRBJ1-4	TGTGCCTGGAGTCATGTACCAGGGAGACCCGGGACAGAAAATGAAAAACTGTTTTTT	CAWSHVPGRPGTENEKLFF
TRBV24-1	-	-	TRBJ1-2	TGTGCCACCAGTGATGTGACAGGCTTCTATGGCTACACCTTC	CATSDVTGFYGYTF
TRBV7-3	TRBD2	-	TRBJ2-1	TGTGCCAGCAGCTCGACTAGCGGGGCGCCCTACAATGAGCAGTTCTTC	CASSSTSGAPYNEQFF
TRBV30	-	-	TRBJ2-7	TGTGCCTGGAGTGTACTAGGGAACCGTAATTCCTACGAGCAGTACTTC	CAWSVLGNRNSYEQYF
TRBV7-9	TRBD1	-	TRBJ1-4	TGTGCCAGCAGCTTAGCGATAGGGGGCGAAGAGGAAAAACTGTTTTTT	CASSLAIGGEEEKLFF
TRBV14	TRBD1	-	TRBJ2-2	TGTGCCAGCAGCCAAGGAGACAGGGTTACCGGGGAGCTGTTTTTT	CASSQGDRVTGELFF
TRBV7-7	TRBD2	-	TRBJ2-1	TGTGCTAGCAGCCTGGGACTAGCGGAGAATGAGCAGTTCTTC	CASSLGLAENEQFF
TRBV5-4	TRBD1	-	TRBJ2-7	TGTGCCTCCCGTGGGACAGGGTACGAGCAGTACTTC	CASRGTGYEQYF
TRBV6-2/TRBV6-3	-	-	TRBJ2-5	TGTGCCAGCAGTTATAGCGCGTGGGAGACCCAGTACTTC	CASSYSAWETQYF
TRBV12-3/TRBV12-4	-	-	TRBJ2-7	TGTGCCAGCAGAATAACTAGTATTAACGAGCAGTACTTC	CASRITSINEQYF
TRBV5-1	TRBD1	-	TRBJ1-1	TGCGCCAGCAGCTTATACGACAGGGACGGCACTGAAGCTTTCTTT	CASSLYDRDGTEAFF
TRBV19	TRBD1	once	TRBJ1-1	TGTGCCAGTATCCCGGACAGGACGAACACTGAAGCTTTCTTT	CASIPDRTNTEAFF
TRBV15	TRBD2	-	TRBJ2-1	TGTGCCACCAGCAGGGGACTAGCCGGGGACAATGAGCAGTTCTTC	CATSRGLAGDNEQFF
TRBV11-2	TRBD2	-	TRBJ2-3	TGTGCCAGCAGCTTAGTGGTGGGAGGGGTCACAGATACGCAGTATTTT	CASSLVVGGVTDTQYF
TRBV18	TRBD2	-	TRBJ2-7	TGTGCCAGCTCAACGAGGCGGGGCGGGAGGGCCAACGAGCAGTACTTC	CASSTRRGGRANEQYF
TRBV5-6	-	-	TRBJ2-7	TGTGCCAGCAGCCCCTCGCCCAGCGTTTCCTACGAGCAGTACTTC	CASSPSPSVSYEQYF
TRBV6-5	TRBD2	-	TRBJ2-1	TGTGCCAGCAGCCCCCGACTAGCGGGAGGCAATGAGCAGTTCTTC	CASSPRLAGGNEQFF
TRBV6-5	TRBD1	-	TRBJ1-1	TGTGCCAGCAGCACAGGACAGGGCGGTGAAGCTTTCTTT	CASSTGQGGEAFF
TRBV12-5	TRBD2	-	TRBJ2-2	TGTGCTAGTGGTTTGGGAGCGGGAGTTGGTAGCACCGGGGAGCTGTTTTTT	CASGLGAGVGSTGELFF
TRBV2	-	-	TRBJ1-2	TGTGCCAGCAGTGAAGCGCTCCAGGGCTCCTATGGCTACACCTTC	CASSEALQGSYGYTF
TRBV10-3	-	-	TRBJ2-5	TGTGCCATCAGTGGTGGAGCCAAAGAGACCCAGTACTTC	CAISGGAKETQYF
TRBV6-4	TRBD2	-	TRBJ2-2	TGTGCCAGCAGTCCGTTAGCGGGAGGGCCGAGGAGAACCGGGGAGCTGTTTTTT	CASSPLAGGPRRTGELFF
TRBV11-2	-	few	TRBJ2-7	TGTGCCAGCAGCAACAACGGGGGTGATGGCGAGCAGTACTTC	CASSNNGGDGEQYF
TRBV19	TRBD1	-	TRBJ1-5	TGTGCCAGCTCGGGGACAGGGAATCAGCCCCAGCATTTT	CASSGTGNQPQHF
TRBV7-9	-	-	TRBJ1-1	TGTGCCAGCAGCCCCCCTAACTGGGCGGGCAACACTGAAGCTTTCTTT	CASSPPNWAGNTEAFF
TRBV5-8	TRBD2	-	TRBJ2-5	TGTGCCAGCAGCTTGGGAAGACTAGCGGGAGGTCAAGAGACCCAGTACTTC	CASSLGRLAGGQETQYF
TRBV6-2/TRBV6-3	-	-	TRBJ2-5	TGTGCCAGCAGTTACGCACCTCCGGGAATCGAGACCCAGTACTTC	CASSYAPPGIETQYF
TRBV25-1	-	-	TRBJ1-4	TGTGCCAGCAGTGCCCGGGCCAGGGCTGAAAAACTGTTTTTT	CASSARARAEKLFF
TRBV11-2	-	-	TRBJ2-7	TGTGCCAGCAGCTCCCTCGGCTACGAGCAGTACTTC	CASSSLGYEQYF
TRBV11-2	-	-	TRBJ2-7	TGTGCCAGCAGCTCGCTAGGATACGAGCAGTACTTC	CASSSLGYEQYF
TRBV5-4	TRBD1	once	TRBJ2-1	TGTGCCAGCATCAATGGACAGGCCAGCTCCTACAATGAGCAGTTCTTC	CASINGQASSYNEQFF
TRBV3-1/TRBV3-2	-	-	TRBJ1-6	TGTGCCAGCCAAACAGGTGTCTATAATTCACCCCTCCACTTT	CASQTGVYNSPLHF
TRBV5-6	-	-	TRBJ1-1	TGTGCCAGCAGCTTGGTACAGGACACTGAAGCTTTCTTT	CASSLVQDTEAFF